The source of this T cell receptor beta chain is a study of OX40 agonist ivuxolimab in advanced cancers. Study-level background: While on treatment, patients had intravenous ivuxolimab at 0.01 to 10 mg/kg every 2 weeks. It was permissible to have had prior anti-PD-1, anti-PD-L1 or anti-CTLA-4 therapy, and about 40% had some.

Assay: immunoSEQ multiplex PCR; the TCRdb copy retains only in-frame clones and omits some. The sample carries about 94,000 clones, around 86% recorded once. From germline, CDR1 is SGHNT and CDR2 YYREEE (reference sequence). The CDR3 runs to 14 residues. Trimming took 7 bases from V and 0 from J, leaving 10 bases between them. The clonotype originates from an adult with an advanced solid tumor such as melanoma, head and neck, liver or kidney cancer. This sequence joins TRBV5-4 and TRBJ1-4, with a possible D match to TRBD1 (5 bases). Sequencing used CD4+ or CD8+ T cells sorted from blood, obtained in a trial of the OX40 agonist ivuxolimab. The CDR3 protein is CASGQTATNEKLFF. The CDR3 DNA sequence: TGTGCCAGCGGTCAGACAGCAACTAATGAAAAACTGTTTTTT.